A single sample gave rise to the 31 T cell receptor beta chains below, sequenced in a study of CD8 T cells in Susac syndrome. Random hexamers primed reverse transcription of about 0.45 to 1 ug RNA. TCRdb fed the immunoSEQ multiplex PCR reads into MiXCR, producing one record per CDR3 protein. The table shows some 300,000 distinct CDR3 sequences, with 70% to 90% occurring only once. The source material was CD8+ T cells from PBMCs. These receptors were obtained from a human donor with multiple sclerosis.

The DNA of the CDR3 is TGTGCCATCAGGGGGAAAAGCGGGACCGTGAACACCGGGGAGCTGTTTTTT. Translating gives CAIRGKSGTVNTGELFF. The genes are TRBV10-3 and TRBJ2-2; 7 bases agree with TRBD2. J lost 1 base, V lost 6 bases, and 11 bases had no gene match. The CDR3 has 17 amino acids. Germline V lookup: CDR1 ENHRY, CDR2 SYGVKD.

J is TRBJ2-1 and V is TRBV7-9; 10 bases align to TRBD2. The CDR3 length is 19 residues. The germline gives CDR1 SEHNR, CDR2 FQNEAQ (reference sequence). After removal of 5 bases from V and 2 bases from J, the junction contained 15 bases not matched to a gene. Written as DNA, the CDR3 is TGTGCCAGCAGCCCACCCGGGACTAGCGCCGTCGGAGCCTACAATGAGCAGTTCTTC. Its translation is CASSPPGTSAVGAYNEQFF.

The V gene is TRBV30, the J gene TRBJ1-1; D possibly corresponds to TRBD1 (6 bases). Germline V gene data show CDR1 as GTSNPN and CDR2 as SVGIG (reference sequence). The CDR3 totals 12 residues. CDR3 amino acids: CALRGGNTEAFF. DNA of the CDR3: TGTGCGTTGAGGGGGGGGAACACTGAAGCTTTCTTT. The variable domain in full, completed from reference TRBV30 and TRBJ1-1, reads SQTIHQWPATLVQPVGSPLSLECTVEGTSNPNLYWYRQAAGRGLQLLFYSVGIGQISSEVPQNLSASRPQDRQFILSSKKLLLSDSGFYLCALRGGNTEAFFGQGTRLTVV.

The chain is built from TRBV28 and TRBJ1-6, with 8 bases that match TRBD1. Germline V CDR1 and CDR2: MDHEN, SYDVKM. V lost 5 bases and J lost 7; bases outside the gene matches: 4. There are 14 residues in the CDR3. CDR3 coding DNA: TGTGCCAGCAGTCCTAGACAGGGGAATTCACCCCTCCACTTT. It translates to CASSPRQGNSPLHF.

The chain uses TRBV28 and TRBJ2-1, with D perhaps matching TRBD1 (6 bases). Germline assignment: CDR1 MDHEN and CDR2 SYDVKM. The V and J ends lost 0 bases and 4 bases respectively, with 13 bases between them. The CDR3 runs to 16 residues. CDR3 sequence reads: CASSLWAQGLYNEQFF. CDR3 DNA sequence: TGTGCCAGCAGTTTATGGGCGCAGGGGCTGTACAATGAGCAGTTCTTC.

The chain combines TRBV9 with TRBJ2-2; 8 nucleotides line up with TRBD1. CDR1 and CDR2 (germline): SGDLS, YYNGEE. This CDR3 region has 17 residues. V shed 2 bases, J shed 1 base, and the junction held 7 bases outside the gene matches. CDR3 in DNA: TGTGCCAGCAGCGTGCGGACTGGACAGGGGAACACCGGGGAGCTGTTTTTT. Protein: CASSVRTGQGNTGELFF.

The chain joins TRBV27 to TRBJ1-5; D is ambiguous. Trimming left V 9 bases short and J 1 base short, with 13 bases between. The germline V gene has CDR1 MNHEY and CDR2 SMNVEV (reference sequence). The length of the CDR3 is 14 residues. The CDR3 region has the DNA TGTGCCAGTCTGCAGGTGGGCAGCAATCAGCCCCAGCATTTT. It is translated as CASLQVGSNQPQHF.

The V call is TRBV28, the J call TRBJ1-5; D is possibly TRBD1 (6 bases). Between the trimmed V and J ends, which lost 5 bases and 7 bases, there was a span of 15 bases. This CDR3 comprises 14 residues. CDR1 MDHEN and CDR2 SYDVKM come from the germline V gene. The CDR3 sequence: CASSPNRAGQPQHF. The DNA of the CDR3 is TGTGCCAGCAGTCCTAACAGGGCTGGGCAGCCCCAGCATTTT.

The V gene is TRBV12-3 or TRBV12-4, the J gene TRBJ1-5; D possibly corresponds to TRBD1 (6 bases). This CDR3 is built from 14 residues. V lost 6 bases, J lost 0 bases, and 9 bases lay in between. In DNA form, the CDR3 reads TGTGCCAGCAGGCAGGGGAATAGCAATCAGCCCCAGCATTTT. Encoded protein: CASRQGNSNQPQHF.

The chain employs TRBV6-1 and TRBJ2-7; 8 bases align to TRBD1. The trim removed 5 bases at V and 3 bases at J, leaving 12 bases unmatched. This CDR3 region has 16 residues. Germline CDR1 and CDR2: MNHNS and SASEGT. CDR3 DNA: TGTGCCAGCAGTCAGGGGGCACTAGCTCGGGGCTACGAGCAGTACTTC. This sequence encodes CASSQGALARGYEQYF.

The gene calls are TRBV7-9 and TRBJ2-7; TRBD1 aligns across 7 bases. V shed 9 bases and J 2 bases; nucleotides not matched to a gene: 25. The CDR3 is made up of 19 amino acids. Germline CDR1 is SEHNR and CDR2 is FQNEAQ (reference sequence). The DNA for the CDR3 is TGTGCCAGTGAGCATTGGGCCGAAAAACAACAGGGGCCTACCTACGAGCAGTACTTC. Amino acid sequence: CASEHWAEKQQGPTYEQYF.

The chain carries TRBV19 and TRBJ2-2; unclear D gene. This CDR3 has 13 residues. The ends were cut back, 10 bases at V and 4 bases at J, with 13 bases in the middle. In germline, CDR1 is LNHDA, CDR2 SQIVND (reference sequence). CDR3 loop: CATFASFTGELFF. Here the CDR3 DNA reads TGTGCCACCTTTGCCTCCTTCACCGGGGAGCTGTTTTTT.

A single count supports this clonotype. V usage is TRBV3-1 and J usage is TRBJ2-7; 10 bases map to TRBD1. V was pared by 5 bases and J by 4 bases, with 8 bases of the junction left unmatched. The germline gives CDR1 LGHDT, CDR2 YNNKEL (reference sequence). There are 15 residues in the CDR3. In nucleotides, the CDR3 is TGTGCCAGCAGCTTCCGGGACAGGGGCCAATACGAGCAGTACTTC. Amino acids: CASSFRDRGQYEQYF.

The V call is TRBV6-5, the J call TRBJ2-3, with D hard to call. Germline V lookup: CDR1 MNHEY, CDR2 SVGAGI. Trimming pared 1 base from V and 3 bases from J, leaving 11 bases between. The CDR3 length is 15 residues. The CDR3 spells CASSYWQEGTDTQYF. For the CDR3, the DNA is TGTGCCAGCAGTTACTGGCAGGAAGGTACAGATACGCAGTATTTT.

This sequence joins TRBV6-2 or TRBV6-3 and TRBJ2-1; 10 bases align to TRBD2. J lost 4 bases, V lost 0 bases, and 6 bases had no gene match. CDR1 is MNHEY and CDR2 is SVGEGT in the germline V gene. The CDR3 sequence is 17 residues long. The chain's CDR3 is CASSYSRGAGGYNEQFF. The CDR3 region has the DNA TGTGCCAGCAGTTACTCGAGGGGAGCGGGAGGGTACAATGAGCAGTTCTTC.

The chain's CDR3 is CSASRGMEGSYNEQFF. CDR3 DNA: TGCAGTGCTAGTCGGGGAATGGAGGGAAGCTACAATGAGCAGTTCTTC. The chain is built from TRBV20-1 and TRBJ2-1, with a tentative D call TRBD2 (6 bases). Germline V gene lookup returns CDR1 DFQATT and CDR2 SNEGSKA (reference sequence). The CDR3 consists of 16 residues. Trimming removed 3 bases at V and 3 bases at J, with 18 bases between.

This clonotype has just a few counts. The chain is built from TRBV6-1 and TRBJ2-3; D call uncertain. The CDR3 is 13 amino acids. Trimming cost V 6 bases and J 1 base, with 8 bases left between them. Germline V CDR1 and CDR2: MNHNS, SASEGT. The CDR3 sequence is CASRRLRTDTQYF. In DNA, the CDR3 is TGTGCCAGCAGACGCCTCCGCACAGATACGCAGTATTTT.

This clonotype turned up a few times. The rearrangement uses TRBV27 and TRBJ2-7; weak D call: TRBD1 (7 bases). The CDR3 has 16 amino acids. V lost 6 bases and J 4 bases, leaving 22 bases between the germline ends. CDR1 MNHEY and CDR2 SMNVEV come from the germline V gene (reference sequence). Here the CDR3 DNA reads TGTGCCAGCAGCCTAGCTAGTCCAGGGGGGCAGTACGAGCAGTACTTC. Its protein product is CASSLASPGGQYEQYF.

This chain uses TRBV4-1 with TRBJ2-7, with 7 bases aligning to TRBD1. Germline CDR1 is MGHRA and CDR2 is YSYEKL. Germline trimming cut 0 bases from V and 7 bases from J; bases unmatched to any gene: 9. The CDR3 runs to 15 residues. CDR3: CASSQDWQGVGEQYF. The CDR3 DNA reads as TGCGCCAGCAGCCAAGATTGGCAGGGGGTGGGTGAGCAGTACTTC.

This CDR3 is CASKGGELFF. CDR3 DNA: TGTGCCAGCAAGGGAGGGGAGCTGTTTTTT. This chain connects TRBV28 to TRBJ2-2; D is ambiguous. The V end lost 7 bases, the J end lost 8 bases, and 5 bases lay between the germline ends. Germline values: CDR1 MDHEN, CDR2 SYDVKM. This CDR3 has 10 amino acids.

V is TRBV21-1 and J is TRBJ2-1; TRBD1 reflects the table's D call only, with no check against the DNA. TRBV21-1 has pseudogene status. This CDR3 contains 17 residues. The chain's CDR3 is CASSKEPGGRSYNEQFF. CDR3 in DNA: TGTGCCAGCAGCAAAGAACCGGGGGGGCGCTCCTACAATGAGCAGTTCTTC.

The chain has TRBV6-5 and TRBJ1-1, with D possibly matching TRBD1 (6 bases). The CDR3 loop spans 16 amino acids. Germline V CDR1 and CDR2: MNHEY, SVGAGI. Trimming left V 3 bases short and J 1 base short, with 15 bases between. CDR3 amino acids: CASSYGTPAGNTEAFF. In nucleotides, the CDR3 is TGTGCCAGCAGTTATGGGACACCCGCGGGGAACACTGAAGCTTTCTTT.

This chain uses TRBV12-5 with TRBJ2-2; D gene ambiguous. CDR1 LGHNT and CDR2 FRNRAP come from the germline V gene. The CDR3 is made up of 14 amino acids. Trimming took off 0 bases at V and 5 bases at J, with 7 bases between the two ends. CDR3 protein: CASGLVSVTGELFF. As DNA, the CDR3 is TGTGCTAGTGGTTTGGTATCGGTTACCGGGGAGCTGTTTTTT. Drawing the rest from reference TRBV12-5 and TRBJ2-2, the complete variable domain is DARVTQTPRHKVTEMGQEVTMRCQPILGHNTVFWYRQTMMQGLELLAYFRNRAPLDDSGMPKDRFSAEMPDATLATLKIQPSEPRDSAVYFCASGLVSVTGELFFGEGSRLTVL.

This sequence joins TRBV9 and TRBJ2-1; 7 bases match TRBD2. The V gene's germline CDR1 is SGDLS and CDR2 YYNGEE. The CDR3 covers 18 residues. V shed 3 bases, J shed 0 bases, and the junction held 12 bases outside the gene matches. The DNA for the CDR3 is TGTGCCAGCAGCGCCTCGACCCTAGCGGAGAGCTCCTACAATGAGCAGTTCTTC. Amino acid sequence: CASSASTLAESSYNEQFF.

The chain joins TRBV28 to TRBJ2-7; a possible D gene is TRBD2 (6 bases). Trimming pared 7 bases from V and 3 bases from J, leaving 16 bases between. Looked up from germline, CDR1 is MDHEN and CDR2 is SYDVKM. The CDR3 length is 14 residues. CDR3 sequence: CASTPGLGGYEQYF. The CDR3 DNA reads TGTGCCAGCACCCCGGGACTGGGGGGCTACGAGCAGTACTTC.

This clonotype has a single count. This chain links TRBV19 with TRBJ1-2; no firm D call. Looked up from germline, CDR1 is LNHDA and CDR2 is SQIVND (reference sequence). Trimming shortened V by 5 bases and J by 4 bases, and 20 bases separated the two germline ends. This CDR3 comprises 16 residues. The CDR3 coding sequence is TGTGCCAGTAGTCTTGGATCCTCTGACGCCCGCTATGGCTACACCTTC. Translated, it gives CASSLGSSDARYGYTF.

V and J are TRBV29-1 and TRBJ1-2, with D possibly TRBD1 on 6 matching bases. The CDR3 length is 12 residues. Germline CDR1 SQVTM, CDR2 ANQGSEA. V was shortened by 8 bases and J by 3 bases, with 13 bases between the two germline ends. CDR3 loop: CSIGQRYYGYTF. CDR3 bases: TGCAGCATCGGACAGAGGTACTATGGCTACACCTTC.

The chain couples TRBV27 to TRBJ2-1; TRBD2 is a possible D gene (5 bases). Deletions cut 3 bases from V and 6 bases from J, with 9 bases between. Germline assignment: CDR1 MNHEY and CDR2 SMNVEV (reference sequence). There are 13 residues in the CDR3. The CDR3 DNA sequence: TGTGCCAGCAGTTTTGAGGGCCGCAATGAGCAGTTCTTC. Translation gives CASSFEGRNEQFF.

The rearrangement uses TRBV9 and TRBJ2-7, with D perhaps TRBD2 (5 bases). Per the germline V gene, CDR1 is SGDLS and CDR2 is YYNGEE. CDR3 size: 14 residues. Deletions cut 0 bases from V and 3 bases from J, with 10 bases between. CDR3 in DNA: TGTGCCAGCAGCGTAGAGGACGGGAACTACGAGCAGTACTTC. This sequence encodes CASSVEDGNYEQYF.

This chain connects TRBV29-1 to TRBJ1-1, with 11 bases fitting TRBD1. Losses at the gene ends were 7 bases for V and 6 bases for J; bases not matched to a gene: 10. The germline gives CDR1 SQVTM, CDR2 ANQGSEA. The CDR3 covers 14 residues. The CDR3 here is CSAWARTGGSEAFF. DNA of the CDR3: TGCAGCGCCTGGGCTAGGACAGGGGGCTCTGAAGCTTTCTTT.

The J gene is TRBJ2-7, the V gene TRBV5-4; no definite D call. Germline-derived CDR1 and CDR2 are SGHNT and YYREEE (reference sequence). The V and J ends lost 4 bases and 3 bases respectively, with 8 bases between them. This CDR3 is built from 12 residues. CDR3 nucleotides: TGTGCCAGCAGCCTGGACGACTACGAGCAGTACTTC. Protein: CASSLDDYEQYF. Full variable domain (rest looked up from reference TRBV5-4 and TRBJ2-7): ETGVTQSPTHLIKTRGQQVTLRCSSQSGHNTVSWYQQALGQGPQFIFQYYREEENGRGNFPPRFSGLQFPNYSSELNVNALELDDSALYLCASSLDDYEQYFGPGTRLTVT.